The 15 T cell receptor beta chains listed next were all sequenced from one sample in a study of a mutant IDH1 vaccine in newly diagnosed glioma. Some clones are missing from TCRdb's copy, which holds only in-frame ones; the method was immunoSEQ multiplex PCR. The table includes about 98,000 clones, about 87% detected once. The time point: baseline, week 1 (first vaccination visit). Treatment here: pre-vaccination baseline after standard-of-care therapy. Here the sequenced sample was PBMCs, taken from a glioma patient treated with radiotherapy, temozolomide or both. The receptor source for this set is a woman in her 50s with glioma.

CDR3: CASSPGLAQETQYF. In nucleotides, the CDR3 is TGTGCCAGCAGCCCCGGACTGGCCCAAGAGACCCAGTACTTC. This chain uses TRBV7-9 with TRBJ2-5; perhaps TRBD2 as D (5 bases). This CDR3 is built from 14 residues. V lost 5 bases and J lost 1, with 11 bases in between. Germline values: CDR1 SEHNR, CDR2 FQNEAQ (reference sequence).

The V gene is TRBV29-1, the J gene TRBJ1-3, with D uncertain. Looked up from germline, CDR1 is SQVTM and CDR2 is ANQGSEA. The CDR3 is made up of 13 amino acids. With 4 bases removed from V and 2 bases from J, the gap between germline ends came to 9 bases. CDR3 sequence reads: CSVVRDAGNTIYF. CDR3 nucleotides: TGCAGCGTTGTGAGGGATGCTGGAAACACCATATATTTT.

The CDR3 loop reads CASSSGTGASNTEAFF. The CDR3, as DNA: TGTGCCAGCAGCTCCGGGACAGGGGCTTCTAACACTGAAGCTTTCTTT. This chain links TRBV7-9 with TRBJ1-1; 10 positions agree with TRBD1. This CDR3 has 16 amino acids. V was clipped by 4 bases and J by 2 bases; unmatched bases: 7. CDR1 is SEHNR, CDR2 FQNEAQ, per germline (reference sequence).

The genes are TRBV7-3 and TRBJ2-3, with D unclear. V lost 2 bases to trimming and J lost 0 bases, with 9 bases between them. Per the germline V gene, CDR1 is SGHTA and CDR2 is FQGTGA. The CDR3 has 15 amino acids. CDR3 residues: CASSLVGSSTDTQYF. The CDR3 DNA follows: TGTGCCAGCAGCTTAGTCGGTAGCAGCACAGATACGCAGTATTTT.

The genes are TRBV5-1 and TRBJ2-1; 10 bases are shared with TRBD2. V was pared by 7 bases and J by 4 bases, with 5 bases of the junction left unmatched. Germline V gene lookup returns CDR1 SGHRS and CDR2 YFSETQ. The CDR3 length is 14 residues. The CDR3 here is CASLGAGGYNEQFF. The CDR3 region has the DNA TGCGCCAGCCTTGGAGCGGGAGGGTACAATGAGCAGTTCTTC.

This clone was counted a single time. This rearrangement joins TRBV7-9 to TRBJ2-7; 12 bases fit TRBD2. The CDR3 runs 17 residues. Germline lookup yields CDR1 SEHNR and CDR2 FQNEAQ (reference sequence). The V segment lost 5 bases and the J segment 2 bases; nucleotides outside the gene matches: 10. CDR3 sequence reads: CASSEKTSGSLPYEQYF. The CDR3 DNA sequence: TGTGCCAGCAGCGAGAAGACTAGCGGGAGTCTACCCTACGAGCAGTACTTC.

This rearrangement joins TRBV27 to TRBJ2-7; D is unresolved. Germline lookup yields CDR1 MNHEY and CDR2 SMNVEV (reference sequence). This CDR3 has 13 amino acids. V was clipped by 8 bases and J by 0 bases, with 11 bases between them. CDR3 in DNA: TGTGCCAGCGGTGGCCCGAGCTCCTACGAGCAGTACTTC. Its translation is CASGGPSSYEQYF.

The rearrangement joins TRBV5-1 to TRBJ2-2, with D possibly TRBD2 on 7 matching bases. The V gene lost 5 bases and the J gene lost 6 bases, with 20 bases spanning the gap. Germline V gives CDR1 SGHRS, CDR2 YFSETQ. The CDR3 is made up of 16 amino acids. CDR3 DNA: TGCGCCAGCAGTCACCGGACAGCGGGACTATCCGGGGAGCTGTTTTTT. It translates to CASSHRTAGLSGELFF. Combining the CDR3 with reference TRBV5-1 and TRBJ2-2 gives the whole variable domain KAGVTQTPRYLIKTRGQQVTLSCSPISGHRSVSWYQQTPGQGLQFLFEYFSETQRNKGNFPGRFSGRQFSNSRSEMNVSTLELGDSALYLCASSHRTAGLSGELFFGEGSRLTVL.

The V and J genes are TRBV25-1 and TRBJ1-2; no clear D. Trimming cost V 0 bases and J 6 bases, with 11 bases left between them. The germline gives CDR1 MGHDK, CDR2 SYGVNS. This CDR3 contains 14 residues. The chain's CDR3 is CASSEYPVGDGYTF. The CDR3 DNA is TGTGCCAGCAGTGAATACCCCGTTGGGGATGGCTACACCTTC.

The rearrangement uses TRBV27 and TRBJ2-1, with 9 bases lining up with TRBD1. This CDR3 comprises 16 residues. V was pared by 2 bases and J by 9 bases, with 11 bases of the junction left unmatched. Germline V CDR1 and CDR2: MNHEY, SMNVEV (reference sequence). The CDR3 coding sequence is TGTGCCAGCAGTTTACTAGACAGGGGGACTACGACTGAGCAGTTCTTC. This translates into CASSLLDRGTTTEQFF.

This rearrangement joins TRBV2 to TRBJ2-7; D possibly matches TRBD1 or TRBD2 (6 bases each). This CDR3 has 13 amino acids. Between the trimmed V and J ends, which lost 4 bases and 6 bases, there was a span of 13 bases. CDR1 is SNHLY and CDR2 is FYNNEI in the germline V gene. CDR3 amino acids: CASSGGGIGEQYF. The CDR3 DNA is TGTGCCAGCAGTGGAGGGGGGATCGGCGAGCAGTACTTC.

The gene calls are TRBV7-8 and TRBJ2-7; D uncertain. Germline V gene lookup returns CDR1 SGHVS and CDR2 FQNEAQ. Trimming left V 3 bases short and J 8 bases short, with 17 bases between. The CDR3 spans 14 residues. The CDR3 loop reads CASSLASAGPKQYF. Written as DNA, the CDR3 is TGTGCCAGCAGCTTGGCCAGCGCCGGGCCAAAGCAGTACTTC.

The chain carries TRBV18 and TRBJ1-1, with TRBD1 as a possible D gene (5 bases). The germline gives CDR1 KGHSH, CDR2 LQKENI. The CDR3 is made up of 14 amino acids. V was clipped by 6 bases and J by 4 bases, with 15 bases between them. DNA of the CDR3: TGTGCCAGCTCCTCCTGGGGGGGGAGCACTGAAGCTTTCTTT. Protein product: CASSSWGGSTEAFF.

The V and J genes are TRBV7-8 and TRBJ2-2; D may match TRBD1 or TRBD2 (5 bases each). The V end lost 5 bases, the J end lost 1 base, and 14 bases lay between the germline ends. The CDR3 runs to 16 residues. Germline V gene data show CDR1 as SGHVS and CDR2 as FQNEAQ. This CDR3 is CASSPRGAGNTGELFF. CDR3 bases: TGTGCCAGCAGCCCCCGGGGCGCGGGGAACACCGGGGAGCTGTTTTTT. Filled out from reference TRBV7-8 and TRBJ2-2, the complete variable domain reads GAGVSQSPRYKVAKRGQDVALRCDPISGHVSLFWYQQALGQGPEFLTYFQNEAQLDKSGLPSDRFFAERPEGSVSTLKIQRTQQEDSAVYLCASSPRGAGNTGELFFGEGSRLTVL.

V is TRBV5-6 and J is TRBJ2-1; no clear D. Germline V gives CDR1 SGHDT, CDR2 YYEEEE. V lost 7 bases and J 7 bases, leaving 9 bases between the germline ends. CDR3 length equals 11 residues. The CDR3 reads CASQWSNEQFF. In nucleotides, the CDR3 is TGTGCCAGCCAGTGGAGTAATGAGCAGTTCTTC. Complete variable domain (other parts from reference TRBV5-6 and TRBJ2-1): DAGVTQSPTHLIKTRGQQVTLRCSPKSGHDTVSWYQQALGQGPQFIFQYYEEEERQRGNFPDRFSGHQFPNYSSELNVNALLLGDSALYLCASQWSNEQFFGPGTRLTVL.